Below are 5 T cell receptor beta chains sequenced from a single sample in a study of blood T cell repertoires in COVID-19. The repertoire was sequenced with immunoSEQ multiplex PCR; TCRdb's copy has only in-frame clones and lacks some. This table holds 300,000 to 450,000 clones, 85% found once. Sample: peripheral blood. These receptors all come from a woman aged 18 to 35 with acute or convalescent COVID-19.

V usage is TRBV7-2 and J usage is TRBJ2-3; no firm D call. CDR3 length: 13 residues. The V end lost 5 bases, the J end lost 2 bases, and 8 bases lay between the germline ends. Germline assignment: CDR1 SGHTA and CDR2 FQGNSA. The CDR3 DNA is TGTGCCAGCAGCCTTAGCCACACAGATACGCAGTATTTT. This sequence encodes CASSLSHTDTQYF.

This sequence joins TRBV5-1 and TRBJ2-7, with 7 positions matching TRBD2. From germline, CDR1 is SGHRS and CDR2 YFSETQ. V was clipped by 7 bases and J by 5 bases; unmatched bases: 12. The CDR3 is made up of 14 amino acids. The CDR3 coding sequence is TGCGCCAGCGGGCGGGAGTTGACGGGCGACGAGCAGTACTTC. Translation: CASGRELTGDEQYF.

The chain employs TRBV5-4 and TRBJ1-4; no clear D gene. CDR3 length: 13 amino acids. The germline V gene has CDR1 SGHNT and CDR2 YYREEE (reference sequence). Between the trimmed V and J ends, which lost 1 base and 5 bases, there was a span of 6 bases. The CDR3 reads CASSLRGNEKLFF. CDR3 in DNA: TGTGCCAGCAGCTTGCGGGGAAATGAAAAACTGTTTTTT.

The chain couples TRBV4-2 to TRBJ1-4; TRBD1 aligns across 7 bases. V was pared by 0 bases and J by 7 bases, with 5 bases of the junction left unmatched. This CDR3 contains 15 residues. Germline loops: CDR1 LGHNA, CDR2 YNFKEQ. The DNA of the CDR3 is TGTGCCAGCAGCCAAGATACAGGGGCCCCTGAAAAACTGTTTTTT. It translates to CASSQDTGAPEKLFF.

This chain joins TRBV7-9 and TRBJ2-7, with D perhaps matching TRBD1 (6 bases). The CDR3 has 14 residues. The germline CDR1 and CDR2 sequences are SEHNR and FQNEAQ (reference sequence). Trimming took 1 base from V and 1 from J, leaving 8 bases between them. The CDR3 bases are TGTGCCAGCAGCTTAGGGGGGCCATCCTACGAGCAGTACTTC. It codes for CASSLGGPSYEQYF.